The 28 T cell receptor beta chains reported below all come from one sample, sequenced in a study of a mutant IDH1 vaccine in newly diagnosed glioma. These receptors have no identified antigens. This sample's time point: week 5, during vaccination. Alongside topical imiquimod, each dose of vaccine comprised 300 ug of mutant IDH1 20-mer peptide. Only in-frame clones appear in the TCRdb table, and some are missing; sequencing was by immunoSEQ multiplex PCR. The sample holds roughly 39,000 clones; around 78% are singletons and the top ten take 5.5%. The sequences come from PBMCs, collected from a glioma patient whose treatment included an IDH1 peptide vaccine. The origin of the receptors is a man between 35 and 55 years old with glioma.

The chain is built from TRBV6-1 and TRBJ1-5, with D perhaps TRBD1 (6 bases). The CDR3 spans 13 residues. The germline V and J ends were trimmed by 6 bases and 0 bases, with 6 bases remaining between them. Per the germline V gene, CDR1 is MNHNS and CDR2 is SASEGT. This chain's CDR3 is CASRDSSNQPQHF. CDR3 sequence (DNA): TGTGCCAGCAGGGACAGTAGCAATCAGCCCCAGCATTTT.

J is TRBJ2-6 and V is TRBV6-4, with unresolved D. Trimming cost V 2 bases and J 0 bases, with 8 bases left between them. Germline V gene data show CDR1 as MRHNA and CDR2 as SNTAGT. This CDR3 contains 16 residues. This chain's CDR3 is CASSDAGASGANVLTF. The CDR3 DNA is TGTGCCAGCAGTGACGCAGGAGCCTCTGGGGCCAACGTCCTGACTTTC.

This clone was detected only a few times. The chain links TRBV7-9 to TRBJ1-2; D possibly corresponds to TRBD1 (5 bases). Per the germline V gene, CDR1 is SEHNR and CDR2 is FQNEAQ (reference sequence). CDR3 length equals 13 residues. V was shortened by 5 bases and J by 8 bases, with 15 bases between the two germline ends. For the CDR3, the DNA is TGTGCCAGCAGCGCCGCGGGGGGGATGGGCTACACCTTC. Translated: CASSAAGGMGYTF.

This clone was detected a few times. The rearrangement uses TRBV28 and TRBJ1-2, with D perhaps TRBD1 (6 bases). This CDR3 region has 16 residues. Germline assignment: CDR1 MDHEN and CDR2 SYDVKM. V lost 3 bases and J lost 2, with 16 bases in between. The CDR3 DNA reads TGTGCCAGCAGTTTCCCCCGAGGGGGGACGAACTATGGCTACACCTTC. As protein: CASSFPRGGTNYGYTF.

This clone is classed as large. The CDR3 reads CASSSFRGPQHF. The CDR3, as DNA: TGTGCCAGCAGTTCCTTCAGAGGGCCCCAGCATTTT. The J gene is TRBJ1-5, the V gene TRBV6-5; no firm D call. Germline assignment: CDR1 MNHEY and CDR2 SVGAGI. CDR3 length equals 12 residues. Trimming removed 4 bases from V and 9 bases from J, with 10 bases in between.

V and J are TRBV4-2 and TRBJ2-5; D is unresolved. CDR1 is LGHNA, CDR2 YNFKEQ, per germline. V lost 1 base, J lost 1 base, and 4 bases lay in between. CDR3 length: 13 amino acids. The CDR3 sequence: CASSQGRQETQYF. CDR3 sequence (DNA): TGTGCCAGCAGCCAAGGGCGCCAAGAGACCCAGTACTTC.

The chain combines TRBV2 with TRBJ1-6; no reliable D call. Germline V gene lookup returns CDR1 SNHLY and CDR2 FYNNEI. The CDR3 runs to 11 residues. Trimming shortened V by 7 bases and J by 14 bases, and 12 bases separated the two germline ends. The CDR3 sequence is CASTKDRTLHF. The DNA of the CDR3 is TGTGCCAGCACCAAGGATCGGACCCTCCACTTT.

The chain links TRBV6-5 to TRBJ1-6, with a possible D match to TRBD1 (5 bases). V gave up 0 bases and J gave up 9 bases, with 15 bases separating them. The V gene's germline CDR1 is MNHEY and CDR2 SVGAGI. The CDR3 spans 16 residues. The CDR3 DNA reads TGTGCCAGCAGTTACTCGGGACGTGCTTTGGGTTCACCCCTCCACTTT. It specifies CASSYSGRALGSPLHF.

This clone was counted once. DNA of the CDR3: TGTGCCAGCAGCCCATACAGACTGCCAGGGAAGTCACCCCTCCACTTT. Translating it yields CASSPYRLPGKSPLHF. The chain carries TRBV7-8 and TRBJ1-6; tentatively, D is TRBD1 (5 bases). V shed 5 bases and J shed 10 bases, with 21 bases lying between them. This CDR3 comprises 16 residues. The germline gives CDR1 SGHVS, CDR2 FQNEAQ.

The V gene is TRBV19, the J gene TRBJ2-5; 9 positions agree with TRBD2. This CDR3 has 15 amino acids. CDR1 LNHDA and CDR2 SQIVND come from the germline V gene (reference sequence). Trimming took 8 bases from V and 5 from J; bases not matched to a gene: 12. CDR3 bases: TGTGCCAGTCGCGGTAGCGGGGGCCCTCGGGAGACCCAGTACTTC. Protein product: CASRGSGGPRETQYF.

The rearrangement uses TRBV6-1 and TRBJ1-5, with D hard to call. Per germline, CDR1 MNHNS and CDR2 SASEGT. Trimming pared 6 bases from V and 2 bases from J, leaving 11 bases between. There are 14 residues in the CDR3. The CDR3 sequence: CASSTDGRNQPQHF. CDR3 DNA: TGTGCCAGCAGCACGGACGGCCGCAATCAGCCCCAGCATTTT.

The chain uses TRBV6-5 and TRBJ2-7; no clear D gene. The CDR3 loop spans 15 amino acids. Trimming shortened V by 4 bases and J by 0 bases, and 13 bases separated the two germline ends. Germline V gives CDR1 MNHEY, CDR2 SVGAGI. The CDR3 sequence is CASSFRHGRSYEQYF. In DNA, the CDR3 is TGTGCCAGCAGTTTCCGACACGGACGCTCCTACGAGCAGTACTTC.

The chain joins TRBV5-4 to TRBJ1-1; a weak D match, TRBD1 (5 bases). Trimming took 2 bases from V and 4 from J, leaving 15 bases between them. CDR1 and CDR2 (germline): SGHNT, YYREEE (reference sequence). The CDR3 sequence is 15 residues long. The CDR3 DNA is TGTGCCAGCAGCTTCGGCGGAAGGGGCTCCACTGAAGCTTTCTTT. Translating it yields CASSFGGRGSTEAFF.

V gene TRBV6-1 combines with J gene TRBJ1-5; no reliable D call. CDR3 size: 15 residues. V lost 6 bases and J lost 7, with 19 bases in between. CDR1 is MNHNS and CDR2 is SASEGT in the germline V gene. The CDR3 coding sequence is TGTGCCAGCAGACCCGACCGAGTGCTCTCCCAGCCCCAGCATTTT. Protein sequence: CASRPDRVLSQPQHF.

This chain joins TRBV4-3 and TRBJ1-6, with a possible D match to TRBD1 (5 bases). The CDR3 has 13 residues. CDR1 and CDR2 from the germline V gene are LGHNA and YSLEER. Trimming shortened V by 4 bases and J by 11 bases, and 12 bases separated the two germline ends. The CDR3, as DNA: TGCGCCAGCAGCCGGGTCCGGGGGGCACCCCTCCACTTT. It is translated as CASSRVRGAPLHF.

With regard to this clone: The sample carries other DNA sequences with the same CDR3. V gene TRBV19 combines with J gene TRBJ2-2; 7 bases match TRBD1. CDR3 size: 14 residues. V dropped 5 bases and J dropped 2; count of bases not matched to a gene: 2. Germline V CDR1 and CDR2: LNHDA, SQIVND (reference sequence). Written as DNA, the CDR3 is TGTGCCAGTAGTCGACAGGGAAACACCGGGGAGCTGTTTTTT. This encodes CASSRQGNTGELFF. Full variable domain (missing parts from reference TRBV19 and TRBJ2-2): DGGITQSPKYLFRKEGQNVTLSCEQNLNHDAMYWYRQDPGQGLRLIYYSQIVNDFQKGDIAEGYSVSREKKESFPLTVTSAQKNPTAFYLCASSRQGNTGELFFGEGSRLTVL.

V is TRBV2 and J is TRBJ2-7; TRBD1 aligns across 9 bases. The CDR3 has 14 residues. The germline gives CDR1 SNHLY, CDR2 FYNNEI. V was pared by 6 bases and J by 2 bases, with 5 bases of the junction left unmatched. CDR3 loop: CASRANRGPYEQYF. CDR3 nucleotide sequence: TGTGCCAGCAGGGCAAACAGGGGGCCCTACGAGCAGTACTTC.

J is TRBJ2-7 and V is TRBV7-2, with D tentatively TRBD1 (5 bases). The germline V and J ends were trimmed by 4 bases and 6 bases, with 19 bases remaining between them. This CDR3 region has 15 residues. Germline V gene data show CDR1 as SGHTA and CDR2 as FQGNSA. The CDR3, as DNA: TGTGCCAGCAGCTCTCATGGTCTCAGGGCTACCGAGCAGTACTTC. Encoded protein: CASSSHGLRATEQYF.

V gene TRBV6-6 combines with J gene TRBJ2-2, with a possible D match to TRBD1 (5 bases). The CDR3 sequence is 13 residues long. With 6 bases removed from V and 5 bases from J, the gap between germline ends came to 10 bases. CDR1 and CDR2 (germline): MNHNY, SVGAGI (reference sequence). The CDR3 loop is CASSRVGTGELFF. The CDR3 bases are TGTGCCAGCAGCAGGGTGGGAACCGGGGAGCTGTTTTTT.

The rearrangement joins TRBV14 to TRBJ2-7; 12 nucleotides align to TRBD2. V lost 3 bases and J lost 0; bases outside the gene matches: 6. This CDR3 spans 17 amino acids. CDR1 is SGHDN, CDR2 FVKESK, per germline. This CDR3 reads CASSQGTSGLSSYEQYF. Here the CDR3 DNA reads TGTGCCAGCAGCCAGGGGACTAGCGGGCTTAGCTCCTACGAGCAGTACTTC.

This chain links TRBV5-1 with TRBJ2-5, with D perhaps TRBD2 (5 bases). Germline loops: CDR1 SGHRS, CDR2 YFSETQ. V was trimmed by 4 bases and J by 0 bases, leaving 13 bases between them. The CDR3 sequence is 15 residues long. As DNA, the CDR3 is TGCGCCAGCAGCCCTACGGGATTGAACCAAGAGACCCAGTACTTC. It yields the protein CASSPTGLNQETQYF.

V and J are TRBV6-5 and TRBJ1-6, with 9 bases aligning to TRBD1. This CDR3 region has 15 residues. Germline V CDR1 and CDR2: MNHEY, SVGAGI. V gave up 5 bases and J gave up 7 bases; unmatched junction bases: 6. The CDR3 coding sequence is TGTGCCAGCAGTAAGCTCGGACAGGGGAATTCACCCCTCCACTTT. Amino acids: CASSKLGQGNSPLHF.

This clone was seen only a few times. The chain couples TRBV2 to TRBJ2-2, with 7 bases fitting TRBD2. CDR1 is SNHLY, CDR2 FYNNEI, per germline. CDR3 length: 14 residues. V lost 6 bases, J lost 4 bases, and 5 bases stayed unmatched. The CDR3 here is CASSRDYLTGELFF. The CDR3 coding sequence is TGTGCCAGCAGCCGGGACTACCTCACCGGGGAGCTGTTTTTT. The entire variable domain, with the rest obtained from reference TRBV2 and TRBJ2-2, is as follows: EPEVTQTPSHQVTQMGQEVILRCVPISNHLYFYWYRQILGQKVEFLVSFYNNEISEKSEIFDDQFSVERPDGSNFTLKIRSTKLEDSAMYFCASSRDYLTGELFFGEGSRLTVL.

This sequence joins TRBV27 and TRBJ1-2; 12 bases map to TRBD1. The V and J ends lost 7 bases and 5 bases, in that order; junction bases with no gene match: 17. The CDR3 length is 18 residues. CDR1 and CDR2 from the germline V gene are MNHEY and SMNVEV (reference sequence). The CDR3 is CASKRSGTGGLTPYGYTF. In DNA, the CDR3 is TGTGCCAGCAAACGTAGCGGGACAGGGGGCCTTACGCCTTATGGCTACACCTTC.

This clone is a singleton in its sample. The gene calls are TRBV30 and TRBJ2-2, with 7 bases matching TRBD2. From germline, CDR1 is GTSNPN and CDR2 SVGIG (reference sequence). The junction had 3 bases not matched to a gene; V was cut back by 0 bases and J by 5 bases. The CDR3 contains 14 residues. The CDR3 sequence is CAWSVGTTTGELFF. DNA of the CDR3: TGTGCCTGGAGTGTGGGGACTACTACCGGGGAGCTGTTTTTT.

V usage is TRBV4-1 and J usage is TRBJ1-3, with 7 bases identical to TRBD1. The germline gives CDR1 MGHRA, CDR2 YSYEKL. This CDR3 region has 17 residues. V was pared by 1 base and J by 2 bases, with 8 bases of the junction left unmatched. The CDR3 nucleotides read TGCGCCAGCAGCCAAGTGGCCACACAGGGGCCTGGAAACACCATATATTTT. Translating it yields CASSQVATQGPGNTIYF.

J is TRBJ2-1 and V is TRBV6-5; D is possibly TRBD2 (7 bases). This CDR3 has 14 amino acids. CDR1 and CDR2 from the germline V gene are MNHEY and SVGAGI. V lost 6 bases, J lost 9 bases, and 18 bases lay in between. The CDR3 sequence is CASSRQREGGEQFF. The CDR3 bases are TGTGCCAGCAGCCGACAGAGGGAGGGGGGTGAGCAGTTCTTC.

The chain carries TRBV29-1 and TRBJ1-5; D gene ambiguous. Looked up from germline, CDR1 is SQVTM and CDR2 is ANQGSEA. The germline V and J ends were trimmed by 4 bases and 7 bases, with 14 bases remaining between them. The CDR3 is made up of 13 amino acids. CDR3 sequence: CSVGWGSNQPQHF. In nucleotides, the CDR3 is TGCAGCGTTGGATGGGGTTCGAACCAGCCCCAGCATTTT.